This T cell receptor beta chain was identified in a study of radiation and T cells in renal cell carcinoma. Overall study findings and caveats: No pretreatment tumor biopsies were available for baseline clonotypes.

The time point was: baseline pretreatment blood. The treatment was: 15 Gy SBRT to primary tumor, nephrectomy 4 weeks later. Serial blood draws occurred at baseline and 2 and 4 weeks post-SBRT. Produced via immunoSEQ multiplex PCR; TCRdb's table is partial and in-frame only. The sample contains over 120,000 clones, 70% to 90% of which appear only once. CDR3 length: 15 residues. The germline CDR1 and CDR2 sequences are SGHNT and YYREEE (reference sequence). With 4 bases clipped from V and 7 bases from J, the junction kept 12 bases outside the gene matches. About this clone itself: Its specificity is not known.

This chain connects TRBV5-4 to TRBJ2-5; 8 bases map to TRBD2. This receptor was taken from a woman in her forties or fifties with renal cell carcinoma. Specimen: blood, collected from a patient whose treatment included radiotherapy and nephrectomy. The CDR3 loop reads CASSGSGVPAGTQYF. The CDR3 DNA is TGTGCCAGCAGCGGTAGCGGGGTACCTGCCGGGACCCAGTACTTC. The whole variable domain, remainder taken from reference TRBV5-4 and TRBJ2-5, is ETGVTQSPTHLIKTRGQQVTLRCSSQSGHNTVSWYQQALGQGPQFIFQYYREEENGRGNFPPRFSGLQFPNYSSELNVNALELDDSALYLCASSGSGVPAGTQYFGPGTRLLVL.